This T cell receptor beta chain was obtained from a study of post-analysis software for immune sequencing data. General observations from the study: Samples prepared in the same batch strongly co-clustered by F measure. People with multiple sclerosis had a significantly lower normalized Chao1 diversity than controls did. When patients were compared with controls, 4 or 5 TRBV segments were more frequent, TRBV5-6, TRBV5-1 and TRBV20-1 among them.

Every TCR beta cDNA library bore unique molecular identifiers. TCRdb passed the PCR reads through MiXCR, listing each CDR3 protein once. The sample has hundreds of thousands of distinct CDR3 sequences, more than 50% seen once; the top ten hold 11%. V was clipped by 0 bases and J by 5 bases, with 16 bases between them. The CDR3 extends over 15 amino acids. From germline, CDR1 is DFQATT and CDR2 SNEGSKA (reference sequence). This clonotype was detected once. Its antigen is unknown. This clonotype was sampled from a girl aged 2-10 years with multiple sclerosis. The sample was blood. The chain combines TRBV20-1 with TRBJ1-1; D is undetermined. CDR3 region: CSAREGSGSRTEAFF. CDR3 nucleotide sequence: TGCAGTGCTAGAGAGGGGTCGGGGTCGCGAACTGAAGCTTTCTTT.